Below, 2 T cell receptor beta chains from the same sample are listed, as sequenced in a study of response to subunit inactivated influenza vaccine. MiXCR, run by TCRdb on the RT-PCR reads, gives a single entry per CDR3 protein. The sample lists roughly 700,000 distinct CDR3 sequences, approximately 15% occurring once. This sample comprised PBMCs from blood, obtained 11 to 12 days after vaccination. The receptors were sampled from a man aged 45 to 65 who received an inactivated influenza vaccine.

This clonotype has only one observation. In DNA form, the CDR3 reads TGTGCCAGCAGCGTAGAAGCGGGAGAGGTGACCCAGTACTTC. Encoded protein: CASSVEAGEVTQYF. J is TRBJ2-5 and V is TRBV9, with 8 bases aligning to TRBD2. Germline CDR1 and CDR2: SGDLS and YYNGEE. This CDR3 comprises 14 residues. After removal of 0 bases from V and 7 bases from J, the junction contained 5 bases not matched to a gene. The variable domain in full, with the rest retrieved from reference TRBV9 and TRBJ2-5, is DSGVTQTPKHLITATGQRVTLRCSPRSGDLSVYWYQQSLDQGLQFLIQYYNGEERAKGNILERFSAQQFPDLHSELNLSSLELGDSALYFCASSVEAGEVTQYFGPGTRLLVL.

This rearrangement joins TRBV27 to TRBJ2-7; D gene unclear. The V gene's germline CDR1 is MNHEY and CDR2 SMNVEV (reference sequence). V shed 0 bases and J shed 2 bases, with 8 bases lying between them. The CDR3 is made up of 14 amino acids. The CDR3 bases are TGTGCCAGCAGTTTATCAGGGTTCCCCTACGAGCAGTACTTC. Translating gives CASSLSGFPYEQYF.